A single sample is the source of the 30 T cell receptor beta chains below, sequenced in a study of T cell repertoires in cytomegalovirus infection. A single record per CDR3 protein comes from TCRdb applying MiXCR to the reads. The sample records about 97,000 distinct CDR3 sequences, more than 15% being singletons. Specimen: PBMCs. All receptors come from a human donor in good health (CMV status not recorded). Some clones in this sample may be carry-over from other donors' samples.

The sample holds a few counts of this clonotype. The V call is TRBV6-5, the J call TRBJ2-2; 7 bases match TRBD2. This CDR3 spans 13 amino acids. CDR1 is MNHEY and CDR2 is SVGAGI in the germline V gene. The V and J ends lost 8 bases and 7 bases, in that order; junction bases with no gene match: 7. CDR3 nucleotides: TGTGCCAGCCGGGGGAGGGGACTCGGGGAGCTGTTTTTT. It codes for CASRGRGLGELFF.

The CDR3 coding sequence is TGTGCCAGCAGCTCCCGACGGGGGGCTAACTATGGCTACACCTTC. Translated, it gives CASSSRRGANYGYTF. The chain recombines TRBV12-3 or TRBV12-4 with TRBJ1-2; D possibly corresponds to TRBD1 (5 bases). V gave up 6 bases and J gave up 0 bases, with 14 bases separating them. The CDR3 sequence is 15 residues long.

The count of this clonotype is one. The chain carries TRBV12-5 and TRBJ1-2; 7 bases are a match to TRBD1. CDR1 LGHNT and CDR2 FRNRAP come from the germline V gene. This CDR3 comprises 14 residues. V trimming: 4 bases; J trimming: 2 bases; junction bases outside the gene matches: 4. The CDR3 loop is CASGSRTGNYGYTF. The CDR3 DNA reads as TGTGCTAGTGGTTCCCGGACAGGAAACTATGGCTACACCTTC. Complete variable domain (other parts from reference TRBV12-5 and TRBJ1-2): DARVTQTPRHKVTEMGQEVTMRCQPILGHNTVFWYRQTMMQGLELLAYFRNRAPLDDSGMPKDRFSAEMPDATLATLKIQPSEPRDSAVYFCASGSRTGNYGYTFGSGTRLTVV.

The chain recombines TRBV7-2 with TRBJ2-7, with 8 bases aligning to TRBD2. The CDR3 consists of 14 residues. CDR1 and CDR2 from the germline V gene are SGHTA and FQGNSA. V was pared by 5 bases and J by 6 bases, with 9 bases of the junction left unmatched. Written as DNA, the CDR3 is TGTGCCAGCAGCCCGAGCGGGGGAGAGGTCGAGCAGTACTTC. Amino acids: CASSPSGGEVEQYF.

The CDR3 is CASSLGGPGTYEQYF. The CDR3 coding sequence is TGTGCCAGCAGCCTAGGAGGGCCAGGGACCTACGAGCAGTACTTC. The chain uses TRBV4-2 and TRBJ2-7; possible D gene TRBD2, 6 bases. Per germline, CDR1 LGHNA and CDR2 YNFKEQ. This CDR3 spans 15 amino acids. The germline V and J ends were trimmed by 4 bases and 2 bases, with 15 bases remaining between them.

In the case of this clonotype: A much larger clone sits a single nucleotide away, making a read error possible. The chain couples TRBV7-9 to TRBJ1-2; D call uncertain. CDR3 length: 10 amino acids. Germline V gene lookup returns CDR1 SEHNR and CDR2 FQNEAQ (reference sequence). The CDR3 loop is CTSSFDGYTF. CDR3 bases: TGTACCAGCAGCTTCGACGGCTACACCTTC.

The CDR3 sequence is CASSFGRDHSNQPQHF. In DNA form, the CDR3 reads TGTGCCAGCAGTTTTGGACGGGACCATAGCAATCAGCCCCAGCATTTT. V usage is TRBV6-2 or TRBV6-3 and J usage is TRBJ1-5, with D possibly TRBD1 on 5 matching bases. Between the trimmed V and J ends, which lost 4 bases and 0 bases, there was a span of 13 bases. The CDR3 spans 16 residues. Germline V CDR1 and CDR2: MNHEY, SVGEGT.

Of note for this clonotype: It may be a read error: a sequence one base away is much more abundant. CDR3 in DNA: TGTACCAGCAGCACCCGGACAGGGAGCTATGGCTACACCTTC. Translating it yields CTSSTRTGSYGYTF. The chain carries TRBV7-9 and TRBJ1-2; 8 nucleotides align to TRBD1. The length of the CDR3 is 14 residues. The germline CDR1 and CDR2 sequences are SEHNR and FQNEAQ (reference sequence).

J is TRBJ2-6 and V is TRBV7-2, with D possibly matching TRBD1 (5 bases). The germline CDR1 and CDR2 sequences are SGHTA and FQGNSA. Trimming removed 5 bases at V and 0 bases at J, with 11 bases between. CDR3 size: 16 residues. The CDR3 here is CASSPRQFSGANVLTF. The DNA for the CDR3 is TGTGCCAGCAGCCCAAGACAGTTCTCTGGGGCCAACGTCCTGACTTTC.

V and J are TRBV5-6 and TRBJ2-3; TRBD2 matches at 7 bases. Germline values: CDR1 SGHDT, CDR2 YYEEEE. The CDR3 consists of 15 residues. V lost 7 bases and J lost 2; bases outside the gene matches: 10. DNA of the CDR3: TGTGCCAGCGGGTCCATTCTAGCGGCCACAGATACGCAGTATTTT. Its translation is CASGSILAATDTQYF.

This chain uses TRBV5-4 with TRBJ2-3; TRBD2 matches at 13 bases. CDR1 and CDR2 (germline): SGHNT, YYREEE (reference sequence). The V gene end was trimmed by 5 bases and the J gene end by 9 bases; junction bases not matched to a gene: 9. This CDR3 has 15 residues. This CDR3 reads CASRGGTSGVETQYF. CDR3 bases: TGTGCCAGCAGGGGCGGGACTAGCGGGGTGGAGACGCAGTATTTT.

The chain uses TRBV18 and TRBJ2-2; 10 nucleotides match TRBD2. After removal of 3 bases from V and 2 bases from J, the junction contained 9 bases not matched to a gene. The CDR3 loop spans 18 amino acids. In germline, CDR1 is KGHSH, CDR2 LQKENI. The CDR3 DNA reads TGTGCCAGCTCACCCACCTTCACTAGCGGGGTTAACACCGGGGAGCTGTTTTTT. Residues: CASSPTFTSGVNTGELFF.

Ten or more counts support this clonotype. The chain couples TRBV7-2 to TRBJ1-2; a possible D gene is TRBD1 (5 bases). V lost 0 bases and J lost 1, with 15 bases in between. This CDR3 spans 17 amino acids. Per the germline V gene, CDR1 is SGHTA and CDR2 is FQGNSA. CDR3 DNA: TGTGCCAGCAGCTTAGCCGTTGCAGGGTTTTATAACTATGGCTACACCTTC. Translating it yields CASSLAVAGFYNYGYTF.

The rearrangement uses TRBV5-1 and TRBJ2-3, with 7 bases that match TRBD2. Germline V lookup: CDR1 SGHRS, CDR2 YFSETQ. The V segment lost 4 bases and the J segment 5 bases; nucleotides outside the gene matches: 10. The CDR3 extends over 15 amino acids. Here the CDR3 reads CASSPPAGRGDTQYF. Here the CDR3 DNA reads TGCGCCAGCAGCCCACCAGCGGGGAGGGGAGATACGCAGTATTTT.

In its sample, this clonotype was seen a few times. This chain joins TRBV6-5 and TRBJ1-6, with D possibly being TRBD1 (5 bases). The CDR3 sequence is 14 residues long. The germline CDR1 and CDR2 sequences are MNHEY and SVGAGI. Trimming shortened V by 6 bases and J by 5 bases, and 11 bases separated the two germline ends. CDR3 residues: CASSQGRDNSPLHF. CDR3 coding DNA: TGTGCCAGCAGCCAGGGCAGAGATAATTCACCCCTCCACTTT.

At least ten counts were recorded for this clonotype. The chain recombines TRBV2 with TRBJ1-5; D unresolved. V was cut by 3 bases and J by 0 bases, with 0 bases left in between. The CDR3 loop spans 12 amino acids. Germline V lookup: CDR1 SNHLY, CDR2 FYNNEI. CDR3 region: CASSDSNQPQHF. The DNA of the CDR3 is TGTGCCAGCAGTGATAGCAATCAGCCCCAGCATTTT. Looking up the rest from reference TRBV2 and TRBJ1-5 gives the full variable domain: EPEVTQTPSHQVTQMGQEVILRCVPISNHLYFYWYRQILGQKVEFLVSFYNNEISEKSEIFDDQFSVERPDGSNFTLKIRSTKLEDSAMYFCASSDSNQPQHFGDGTRLSIL.

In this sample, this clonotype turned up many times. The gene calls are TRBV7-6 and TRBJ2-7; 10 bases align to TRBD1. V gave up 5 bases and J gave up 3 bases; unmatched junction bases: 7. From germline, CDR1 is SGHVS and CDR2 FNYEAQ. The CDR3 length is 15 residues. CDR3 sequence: CASSPTGGLDYEQYF. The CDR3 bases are TGTGCCAGCAGCCCGACAGGGGGCCTTGACTACGAGCAGTACTTC.

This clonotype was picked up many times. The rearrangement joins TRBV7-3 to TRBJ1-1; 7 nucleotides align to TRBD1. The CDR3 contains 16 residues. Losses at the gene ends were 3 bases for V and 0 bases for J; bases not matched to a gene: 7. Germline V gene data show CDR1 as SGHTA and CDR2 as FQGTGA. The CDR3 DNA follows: TGTGCCAGCAGCTTTGGGACAGCCCAAATGAACACTGAAGCTTTCTTT. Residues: CASSFGTAQMNTEAFF. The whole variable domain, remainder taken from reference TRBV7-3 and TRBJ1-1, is GAGVSQTPSNKVTEKGKYVELRCDPISGHTALYWYRQSLGQGPEFLIYFQGTGAADDSGLPNDRFFAVRPEGSVSTLKIQRTERGDSAVYLCASSFGTAQMNTEAFFGQGTRLTVV.

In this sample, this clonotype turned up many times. CDR3 nucleotide sequence: TGTGCCAGCAGCTTAGGACTAGCGGGGAAATACAATGAGCAGTTCTTC. Its protein is CASSLGLAGKYNEQFF. This chain joins TRBV7-8 and TRBJ2-1; 11 bases are a match to TRBD2. Per germline, CDR1 SGHVS and CDR2 FQNEAQ. CDR3 length: 16 residues. The junction had 3 bases not matched to a gene; V was cut back by 1 base and J by 4 bases.

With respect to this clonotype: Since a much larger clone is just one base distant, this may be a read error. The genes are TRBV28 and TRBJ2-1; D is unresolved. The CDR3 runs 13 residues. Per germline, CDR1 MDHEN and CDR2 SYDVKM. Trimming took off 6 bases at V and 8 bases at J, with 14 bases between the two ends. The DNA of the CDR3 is TGTGCCAGCAGACCCGACACGGTGGATGAGCAGTTCTTC. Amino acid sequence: CASRPDTVDEQFF.

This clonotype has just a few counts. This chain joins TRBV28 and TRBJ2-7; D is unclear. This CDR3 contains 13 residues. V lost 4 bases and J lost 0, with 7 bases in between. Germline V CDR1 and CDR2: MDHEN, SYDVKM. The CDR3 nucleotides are TGTGCCAGCAGTTGGGCTAACTCCTACGAGCAGTACTTC. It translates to CASSWANSYEQYF.

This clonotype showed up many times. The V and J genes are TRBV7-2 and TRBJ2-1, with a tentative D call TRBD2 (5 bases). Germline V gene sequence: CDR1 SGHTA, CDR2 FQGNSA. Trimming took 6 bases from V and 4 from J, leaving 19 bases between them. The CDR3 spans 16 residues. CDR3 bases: TGTGCCAGCAGAAAGGACCCTCAGCGGTTTTACAATGAGCAGTTCTTC. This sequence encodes CASRKDPQRFYNEQFF.

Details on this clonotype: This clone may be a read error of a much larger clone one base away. CDR3 in DNA: TGTGCCAGCAGTAATCGACACTCCCGCCTAAACACTGAAGCTTTCTTT. Translation: CASSNRHSRLNTEAFF. The rearrangement links TRBV6-1 to TRBJ1-1; D is undetermined. CDR3 length equals 16 residues. Germline V gives CDR1 MNHNS, CDR2 SASEGT. Trimming left V 5 bases short and J 2 bases short, with 18 bases between.

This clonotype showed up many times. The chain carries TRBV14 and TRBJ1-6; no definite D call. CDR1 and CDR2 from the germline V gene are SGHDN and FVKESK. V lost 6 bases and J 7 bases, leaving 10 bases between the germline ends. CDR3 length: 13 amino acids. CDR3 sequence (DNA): TGTGCCAGCAGGACCTCTCACAATTCACCCCTCCACTTT. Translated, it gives CASRTSHNSPLHF.

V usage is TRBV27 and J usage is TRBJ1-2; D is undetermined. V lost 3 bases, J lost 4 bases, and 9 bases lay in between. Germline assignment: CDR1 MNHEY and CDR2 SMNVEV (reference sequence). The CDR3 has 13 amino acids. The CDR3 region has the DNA TGTGCCAGCAGTTTCAGAAATTCCTATGGCTACACCTTC. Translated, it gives CASSFRNSYGYTF.

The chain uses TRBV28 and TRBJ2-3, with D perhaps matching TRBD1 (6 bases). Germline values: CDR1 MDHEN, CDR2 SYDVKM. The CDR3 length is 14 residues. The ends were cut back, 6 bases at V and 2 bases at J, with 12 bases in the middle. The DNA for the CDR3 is TGTGCCAGCAGCTTCCGGGACAACACAGATACGCAGTATTTT. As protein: CASSFRDNTDTQYF.

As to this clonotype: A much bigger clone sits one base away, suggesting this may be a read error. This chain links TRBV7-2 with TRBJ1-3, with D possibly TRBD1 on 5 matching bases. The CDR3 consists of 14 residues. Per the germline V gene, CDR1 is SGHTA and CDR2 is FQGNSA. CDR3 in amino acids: CANSRQSSGNTIYF. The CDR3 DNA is TGTGCCAACAGCCGACAGAGCTCTGGAAACACCATATATTTT.

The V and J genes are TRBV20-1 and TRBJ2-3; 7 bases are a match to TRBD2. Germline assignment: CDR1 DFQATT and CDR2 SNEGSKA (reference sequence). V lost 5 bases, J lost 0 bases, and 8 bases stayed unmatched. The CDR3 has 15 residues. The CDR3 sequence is CSARATSASTDTQYF. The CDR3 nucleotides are TGCAGTGCTCGAGCCACTAGCGCAAGCACAGATACGCAGTATTTT.

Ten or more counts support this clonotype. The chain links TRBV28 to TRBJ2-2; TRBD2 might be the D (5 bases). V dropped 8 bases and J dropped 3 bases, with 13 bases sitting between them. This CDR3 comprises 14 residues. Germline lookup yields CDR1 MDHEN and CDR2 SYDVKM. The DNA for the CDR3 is TGTGCCAGCGGGAGTGTAGAGGACACCGGGGAGCTGTTTTTT. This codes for CASGSVEDTGELFF.

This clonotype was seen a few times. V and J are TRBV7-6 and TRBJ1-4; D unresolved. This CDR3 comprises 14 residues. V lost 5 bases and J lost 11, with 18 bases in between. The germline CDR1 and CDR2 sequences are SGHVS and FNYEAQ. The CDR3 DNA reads TGTGCCAGCAGCACTATGAAGGGCGTGGGGAAACTGTTTTTT. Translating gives CASSTMKGVGKLFF.